This T cell receptor (beta chain) stems from a study of blood T cells in healthy people across ages. A few counts support this clonotype. A J-beta primer mix and a sample-barcoded 5' primer were used in a second PCR of about 7 to 12 cycles. TCRdb analysed the 5' RACE reads with MiXCR anew, one entry per CDR3 protein. Of some 1.4 million distinct CDR3 sequences in the sample, roughly 40% were seen once. Looked up from germline, CDR1 is GTSNPN and CDR2 is SVGIG (reference sequence). Trimming removed 2 bases from V and 4 bases from J, with 11 bases in between. The CDR3 has 13 residues. The chain uses TRBV30 and TRBJ1-2; D possibly corresponds to TRBD1 (6 bases). Sequencing used blood. The TCR originated in a woman aged 18-30 years in good health. Written as DNA, the CDR3 is TGTGCCTGGAGTAGGACAGTAGCCTATGGCTACACCTTC. Translated, it gives CAWSRTVAYGYTF. The whole variable domain, filled in from reference TRBV30 and TRBJ1-2, reads SQTIHQWPATLVQPVGSPLSLECTVEGTSNPNLYWYRQAAGRGLQLLFYSVGIGQISSEVPQNLSASRPQDRQFILSSKKLLLSDSGFYLCAWSRTVAYGYTFGSGTRLTVV.